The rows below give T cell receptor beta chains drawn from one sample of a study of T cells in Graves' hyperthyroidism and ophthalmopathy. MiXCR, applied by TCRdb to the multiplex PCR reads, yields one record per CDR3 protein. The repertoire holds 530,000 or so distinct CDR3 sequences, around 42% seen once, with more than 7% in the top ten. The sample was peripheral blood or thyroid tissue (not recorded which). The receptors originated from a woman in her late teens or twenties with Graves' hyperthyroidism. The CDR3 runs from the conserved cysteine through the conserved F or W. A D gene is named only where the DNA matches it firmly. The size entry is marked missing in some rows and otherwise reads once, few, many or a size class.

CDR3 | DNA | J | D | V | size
CASSVTRHQETQYF | TGTGCCAGCAGCGTTACTAGGCACCAAGAGACCCAGTACTTC | TRBJ2-5 | NA | TRBV5-8 | few
CATSRDYGGSQFF | TGTGCCACCAGCAGAGATTACGGAGGGAGTCAGTTCTTC | TRBJ2-1 | NA | TRBV15 | few
CATSDNTANSPLHF | TGTGCCACCAGTGATAACACAGCTAATTCACCCCTCCACTTT | TRBJ1-6 | NA | TRBV24-1 | NA
CASSNQVEAFF | TGTGCCAGCAGTAACCAGGTTGAAGCTTTCTTT | TRBJ1-1 | NA | TRBV2 | many
CASSEVGGILSGANVLTF | TGTGCCAGCAGCGAAGTAGGGGGAATTCTGTCTGGGGCCAACGTCCTGACTTTC | TRBJ2-6 | NA | TRBV7-3 | NA
CASGRDLGGTEAFF | TGCGCCAGCGGTCGAGATTTGGGGGGCACTGAAGCTTTCTTT | TRBJ1-1 | NA | TRBV4-3 | many
CSVVPGQGGGYTF | TGCAGCGTTGTCCCGGGACAGGGCGGCGGCTACACCTTC | TRBJ1-2 | TRBD1 | TRBV29-1 | NA
CASSLWTRGWGYTF | TGTGCCAGCAGCTTATGGACTAGGGGATGGGGATACACCTTC | TRBJ1-2 | NA | TRBV7-3 | NA
CASSETAGNQPQHF | TGTGCCAGCAGTGAAACGGCAGGGAATCAGCCCCAGCATTTT | TRBJ1-5 | NA | TRBV2 | many
CASRGRGEEQFF | TGTGCCAGCAGGGGTCGGGGGGAGGAGCAGTTTTTT | TRBJ2-2 | TRBD2 | TRBV12-3/TRBV12-4 | NA
CASSTGDALYGYTF | TGTGCCAGCAGCACAGGAGACGCGCTCTATGGCTACACCTTC | TRBJ1-2 | NA | TRBV12-3/TRBV12-4 | NA
CATSDLGVSGNTGELFF | TGTGCCACCAGTGATTTAGGGGTTTCTGGAAACACCGGGGAGCTGTTTTTT | TRBJ2-2 | NA | TRBV24-1 | many
CAISPGQANTEKLFF | TGTGCCATCAGTCCGGGACAGGCGAACACCGAAAAACTGTTTTTT | TRBJ1-4 | TRBD1 | TRBV10-3 | NA
CSASSMGNQPQHF | TGCAGTGCTAGTTCGATGGGCAATCAGCCCCAGCATTTT | TRBJ1-5 | NA | TRBV20-1 | many
CASSYLASPPTEAFF | TGTGCCAGCAGTTACCTTGCTAGTCCCCCCACTGAAGCTTTCTTT | TRBJ1-1 | NA | TRBV6-6 | many
CASSWSGVRTGELFF | TGCGCCAGCAGCTGGAGCGGGGTGAGGACCGGGGAGCTGTTTTTT | TRBJ2-2 | TRBD2 | TRBV4-3 | NA
CASSRISGAAFF | TGTGCCAGCAGCAGGATAAGCGGGGCAGCTTTCTTT | TRBJ1-1 | NA | TRBV5-8 | many
CAWAGATGANVLTF | TGTGCCTGGGCGGGGGCTACTGGGGCCAACGTCCTGACTTTC | TRBJ2-6 | NA | TRBV30 | NA
CASSSSGGVFEQYF | TGTGCCAGCAGCTCGAGTGGGGGAGTATTTGAGCAGTACTTC | TRBJ2-7 | NA | TRBV11-2 | NA
CASSEAGTYEQYF | TGTGCCAGCAGTGAAGCGGGGACCTACGAGCAGTACTTC | TRBJ2-7 | NA | TRBV2 | once
CASSLQPLAGSIGELFF | TGTGCCAGCAGCTTACAGCCACTAGCGGGAAGTATTGGGGAGCTGTTTTTT | TRBJ2-2 | TRBD2 | TRBV7-9 | many
CASSLVLGADNSPLHF | TGCGCCAGCAGCCTCGTGCTAGGGGCAGATAATTCACCCCTCCACTTT | TRBJ1-6 | NA | TRBV4-1 | NA
CASSLAWELAGGTGELFF | TGTGCCAGCAGCTTAGCTTGGGAACTAGCGGGAGGGACCGGGGAGCTGTTTTTT | TRBJ2-2 | TRBD2 | TRBV7-3 | NA
CSALAGGSPLHF | TGCAGTGCTCTGGCAGGGGGATCACCCCTCCACTTT | TRBJ1-6 | TRBD1 | TRBV20-1 | NA